These T cell receptor beta chains were read from a single sample in a study of shared clonotypes between healthy human individuals. Sequenced by immunoSEQ multiplex PCR; TCRdb stores in-frame clones only, minus some. Among 450,000 to 500,000 clones listed, 76% were seen once. Sequenced material: PBMCs. The receptors stem from a woman aged 40 to 49 in good health. Some clones in this sample may be carry-over from other donors' samples. The CDR3 runs from the conserved cysteine through the conserved F or W. D genes are given only for firm matches. Clone size appears in some rows only: once, few, many, or a class for an expanded clone.

J	length	size	V	D	DNA	CDR3
TRBJ2-6	16	many	TRBV29-1	-	TGCAGCGTTTTCCGGGACATCGACTCTGGGGCCAACGTCCTGACTTTC	CSVFRDIDSGANVLTF
TRBJ2-1	13	-	TRBV4-2	-	TGTGCCAGCAGCCAACCCCCAAGCAATGAGCAGTTCTTC	CASSQPPSNEQFF
TRBJ2-5	14	-	TRBV4-2	-	TGTGCCAGCAGCCAAGCGTACACCCAAGAGACCCAGTACTTC	CASSQAYTQETQYF
TRBJ1-3	14	-	TRBV4-1	-	TGCGCCAGCAGCCAAGTAAGGGCAGGAAACACCATATATTTT	CASSQVRAGNTIYF
TRBJ2-1	18	-	TRBV21-1	-	TGTGCCAGCAGCAAACGGCGATACCGGGAAATACGGGCGACTGAGCAGTTCTTC	CASSKRRYREIRATEQFF
TRBJ1-2	16	-	TRBV4-1	-	TGCGCCAGCAGCCAATCCGCGGTTTGGGATGTCTATGGCTACACCTTC	CASSQSAVWDVYGYTF
TRBJ2-5	11	-	TRBV25-1	-	TGTGCCAGCAGTGCCTTTGAGACCCAGTACTTC	CASSAFETQYF
TRBJ2-2	11	few	TRBV29-1	-	TGCAGCGTTGGAAACACCGGGGAGCTGTTTTTT	CSVGNTGELFF
TRBJ2-2	14	-	TRBV6-4	-	TGTGCCAGCAGTGAGGGTTATGACACCGGGGAGCTGTTTTTT	CASSEGYDTGELFF
TRBJ2-7	16	-	TRBV15	-	TGTGCCACCAGCAGGCACCCTAGTATTGTCCCCTACGAGCAGTACTTC	CATSRHPSIVPYEQYF
TRBJ2-3	16	-	TRBV5-1	-	TGCGCCAGCAGCTTGCCTACAGGGAGGGCAGGGGATACGCAGTATTTT	CASSLPTGRAGDTQYF
TRBJ2-2	16	-	TRBV7-3	TRBD2	TGTGCCAGCAGCTCTATCCGGGGAGGGCCTCCCGGGGAGCTGTTTTTT	CASSSIRGGPPGELFF
TRBJ1-1	14	-	TRBV6-5	-	TGTGCCAGCAGCCGTCTCGGACGGATCACTGAAGCTTTCTTT	CASSRLGRITEAFF
TRBJ2-5	13	-	TRBV10-3	TRBD2	TGTGCCATCAGGTCGGGGGGCCAAGAGACCCAGTACTTC	CAIRSGGQETQYF
TRBJ2-1	15	-	TRBV5-1	-	TGCGCCAGCAGCCCCTCCAGAAGCTCCTACAATGAGCAGTTCTTC	CASSPSRSSYNEQFF
TRBJ2-7	12	-	TRBV7-9	-	TGTGCCAGCAGCTTAGCGGAACGTGTGCAGTACTTC	CASSLAERVQYF
TRBJ2-4	13	-	TRBV19	-	TGTGCCAGTATTCGGAAAGGGGGTGACATTCAGTACTTC	CASIRKGGDIQYF
TRBJ2-3	14	-	TRBV30	-	TGTGCCTGGAGTACGACAGGAGGTACAGATACGCAGTATTTT	CAWSTTGGTDTQYF
TRBJ2-3	15	-	TRBV5-1	TRBD2	TGCGCCAGCGGAGAGACTAGCCCCGCCTTGGGTACGCAGTATTTT	CASGETSPALGTQYF
TRBJ1-2	14	-	TRBV15	-	TGTGCCACCAGCAGGCTCGGGGTCGCCTATGGCTACACCTTC	CATSRLGVAYGYTF